These T cell receptor delta chains were read from a single sample in a study of gammadelta T cells in human blood. TCRdb re-called clones from the RT-PCR reads using CATT. This sample has hundreds of delta-chain clones, with roughly a tenth found just once. Sequenced material: Vgamma9Vdelta2 gamma-delta T cells from adult blood. The receptors were sampled from a human donor. The CDR3 runs from the conserved cysteine through the conserved F or W.

v_gene	j_gene	CDR3aa
TRDV2	TRDJ1	CACDFLHVAGGYTDKLIF
TRDV3	TRDJ1	CASSDIECPVLGDTGVESADKLIF
TRDV2	TRDJ1	CACDPVGPTKDKLIF
TRDV2	TRDJ1	CACDSAGIPYTDKLIF
TRDV2	TRDJ1	CACDSLLGDRSKLIF
TRDV2	TRDJ1	CACDTLGESNNKLIF
TRDV2	TRDJ2	CACDQIGPERGYASQLFF
TRDV2	TRDJ1	CACDTVAYWGTHLYTDKLIF
TRDV2	TRDJ1	CACESLGDTSTDKLIF
TRDV2	TRDJ1	CACDSLDAGGIDKLIF
TRDV2	TRDJ1	CACDTVSTGGYRTDKLIF
TRDV2	TRDJ1	CACDTWGIKEGDDKLIF
TRDV2	TRDJ1	CACDTVFRPSERGIQDKLIF
TRDV2	TRDJ1	CACDELTGGYVRTDKLIF
TRDV2	TRDJ1	CACDTGSYGGYTDKLIF
TRDV2	TRDJ1	CACDSLVLGDQITDKLIF
TRDV2	TRDJ1	CACDTLLTKLGDNLSDKLIF
TRDV2	TRDJ1	CACVLLGGRDDKLIF
TRDV2	TRDJ1	CACDTLLGDVYTDKLIF
TRDV2	TRDJ1	CACDTLGDKGTDKLIF
TRDV2	TRDJ1	CACDSLGDTDKLIF
TRDV2	TRDJ1	CACDTLGITDKLIF
TRDV2	TRDJ3	CACDTLGDTAPSSWDTRQMFF
TRDV2	TRDJ3	CACDIVLGDHTSSWDTRQMFF